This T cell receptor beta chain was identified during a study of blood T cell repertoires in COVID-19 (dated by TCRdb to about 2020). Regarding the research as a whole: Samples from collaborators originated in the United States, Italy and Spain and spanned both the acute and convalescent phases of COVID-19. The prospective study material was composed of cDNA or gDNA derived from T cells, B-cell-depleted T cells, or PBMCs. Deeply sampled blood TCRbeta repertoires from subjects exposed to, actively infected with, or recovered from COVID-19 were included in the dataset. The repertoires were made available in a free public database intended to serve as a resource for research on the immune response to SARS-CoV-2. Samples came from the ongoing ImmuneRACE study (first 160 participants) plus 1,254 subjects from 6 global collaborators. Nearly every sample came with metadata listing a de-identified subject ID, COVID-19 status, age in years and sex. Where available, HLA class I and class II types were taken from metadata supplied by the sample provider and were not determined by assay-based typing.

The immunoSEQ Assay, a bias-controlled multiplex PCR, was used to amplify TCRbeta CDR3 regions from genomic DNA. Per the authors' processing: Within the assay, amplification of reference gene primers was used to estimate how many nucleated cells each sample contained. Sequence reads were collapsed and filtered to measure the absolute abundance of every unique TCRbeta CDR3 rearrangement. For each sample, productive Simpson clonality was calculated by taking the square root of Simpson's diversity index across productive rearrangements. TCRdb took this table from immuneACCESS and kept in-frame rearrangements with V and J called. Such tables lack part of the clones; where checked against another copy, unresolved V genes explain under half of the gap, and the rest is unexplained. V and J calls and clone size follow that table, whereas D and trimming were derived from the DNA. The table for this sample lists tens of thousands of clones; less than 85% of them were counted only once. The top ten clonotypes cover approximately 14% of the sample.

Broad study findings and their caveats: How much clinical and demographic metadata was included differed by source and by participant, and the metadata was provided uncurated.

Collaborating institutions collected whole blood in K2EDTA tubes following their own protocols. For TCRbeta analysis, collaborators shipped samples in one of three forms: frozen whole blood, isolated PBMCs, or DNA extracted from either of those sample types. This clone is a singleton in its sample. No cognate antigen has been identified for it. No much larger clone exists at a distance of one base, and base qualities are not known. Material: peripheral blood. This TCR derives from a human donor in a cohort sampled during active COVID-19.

CDR3 region: CASSQAVGEPSYEQYF. Read as DNA, the sequence is TGTGCCAGCAGCCAAGCTGTCGGGGAACCTTCCTACGAGCAGTACTTC. This chain joins TRBV4-2 to TRBJ2-7, with TRBD2 as a weak D call on 5 bases. Between the V and J ends, shortened by 1 base and 1 base respectively, the junction contains 14 bases. From the germline V gene, CDR1 is LGHNA and CDR2 is YNFKEQ. The CDR3 has 16 amino acids, counting the end cysteine and phenylalanine. Of all the DNA, just the CDR3 is kept, 48 bases in frame from base 1.